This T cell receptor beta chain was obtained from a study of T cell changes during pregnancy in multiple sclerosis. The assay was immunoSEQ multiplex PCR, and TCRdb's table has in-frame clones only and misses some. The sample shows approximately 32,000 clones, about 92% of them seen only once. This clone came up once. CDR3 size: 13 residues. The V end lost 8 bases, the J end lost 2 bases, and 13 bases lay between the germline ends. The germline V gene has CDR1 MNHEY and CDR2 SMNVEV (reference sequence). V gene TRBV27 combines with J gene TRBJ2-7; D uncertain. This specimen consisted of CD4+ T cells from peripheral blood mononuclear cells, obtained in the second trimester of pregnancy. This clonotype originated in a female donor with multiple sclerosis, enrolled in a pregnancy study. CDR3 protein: CASGRVGAYEQYF. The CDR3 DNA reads TGTGCCAGCGGCCGGGTAGGCGCCTACGAGCAGTACTTC.